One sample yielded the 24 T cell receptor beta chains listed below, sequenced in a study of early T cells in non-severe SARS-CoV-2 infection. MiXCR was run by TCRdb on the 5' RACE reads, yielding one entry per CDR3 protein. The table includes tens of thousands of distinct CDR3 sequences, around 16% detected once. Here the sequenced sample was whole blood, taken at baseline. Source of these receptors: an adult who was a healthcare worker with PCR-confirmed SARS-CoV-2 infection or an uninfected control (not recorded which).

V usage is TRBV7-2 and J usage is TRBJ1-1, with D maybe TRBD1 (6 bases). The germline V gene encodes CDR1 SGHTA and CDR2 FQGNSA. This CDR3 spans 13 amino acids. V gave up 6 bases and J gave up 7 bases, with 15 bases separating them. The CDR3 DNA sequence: TGTGCCAGCAGTTTACAGGGAGCTGGTGAAGCTTTCTTT. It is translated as CASSLQGAGEAFF.

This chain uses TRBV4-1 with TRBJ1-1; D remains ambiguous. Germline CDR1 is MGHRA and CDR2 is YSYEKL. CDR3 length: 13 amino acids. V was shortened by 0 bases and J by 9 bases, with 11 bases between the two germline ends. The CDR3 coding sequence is TGCGCCAGCAGCCAAGAGAATGGGCGGAAAGCTTTCTTT. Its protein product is CASSQENGRKAFF.

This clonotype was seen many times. CDR3 nucleotide sequence: TGTGCCAGCAGCCTTTGGACAGGGGAAAAGACCCAGTACTTC. Residues: CASSLWTGEKTQYF. The gene calls are TRBV28 and TRBJ2-5; 9 nucleotides agree with TRBD1. The CDR3 runs to 14 residues. The germline V gene has CDR1 MDHEN and CDR2 SYDVKM. With 6 bases clipped from V and 6 bases from J, the junction kept 8 bases outside the gene matches.

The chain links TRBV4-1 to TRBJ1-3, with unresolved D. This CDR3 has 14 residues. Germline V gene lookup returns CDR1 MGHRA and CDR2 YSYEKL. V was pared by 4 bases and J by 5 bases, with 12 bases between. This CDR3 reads CASSPLVLRNTIYF. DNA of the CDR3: TGCGCCAGCAGCCCTCTGGTACTTCGAAACACCATATATTTT.

The CDR3 sequence is CASSLAGVGETQYF. DNA of the CDR3: TGCGCCAGCAGCTTGGCGGGAGTTGGAGAGACCCAGTACTTC. V and J are TRBV5-1 and TRBJ2-5, with a possible D match to TRBD2 (6 bases). With 0 bases removed from V and 4 bases from J, the gap between germline ends came to 10 bases. Germline V gene data show CDR1 as SGHRS and CDR2 as YFSETQ. The CDR3 is 14 residues long. The full variable domain, with the rest looked up from reference TRBV5-1 and TRBJ2-5, is KAGVTQTPRYLIKTRGQQVTLSCSPISGHRSVSWYQQTPGQGLQFLFEYFSETQRNKGNFPGRFSGRQFSNSRSEMNVSTLELGDSALYLCASSLAGVGETQYFGPGTRLLVL.

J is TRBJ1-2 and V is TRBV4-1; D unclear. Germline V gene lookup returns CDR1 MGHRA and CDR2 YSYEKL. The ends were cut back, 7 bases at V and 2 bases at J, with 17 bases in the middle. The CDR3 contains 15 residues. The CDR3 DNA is TGCGCCAGCACGCCTTTTAGTACAGCGAACTATGGCTACACCTTC. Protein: CASTPFSTANYGYTF.

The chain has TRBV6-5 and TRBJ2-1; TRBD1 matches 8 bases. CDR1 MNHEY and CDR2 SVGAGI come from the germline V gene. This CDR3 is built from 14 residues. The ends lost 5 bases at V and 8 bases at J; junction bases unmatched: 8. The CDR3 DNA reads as TGTGCCAGCAGTCCCCTGGACAGGGCCCATGAGCAGTTCTTC. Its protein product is CASSPLDRAHEQFF.

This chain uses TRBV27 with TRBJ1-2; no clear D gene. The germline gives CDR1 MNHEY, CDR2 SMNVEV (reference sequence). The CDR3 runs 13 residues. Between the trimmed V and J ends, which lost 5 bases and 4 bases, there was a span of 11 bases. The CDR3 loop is CASSPSEVYGYTF. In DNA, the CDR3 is TGTGCCAGCAGTCCCTCCGAGGTCTATGGCTACACCTTC.

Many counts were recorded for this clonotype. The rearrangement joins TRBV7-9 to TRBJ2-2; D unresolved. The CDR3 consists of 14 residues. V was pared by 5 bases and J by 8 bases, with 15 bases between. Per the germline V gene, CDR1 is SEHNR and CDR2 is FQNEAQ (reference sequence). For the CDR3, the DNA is TGTGCCAGCAGCGTCCTAGAGTCGAAAGGGGAGCTGTTTTTT. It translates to CASSVLESKGELFF.

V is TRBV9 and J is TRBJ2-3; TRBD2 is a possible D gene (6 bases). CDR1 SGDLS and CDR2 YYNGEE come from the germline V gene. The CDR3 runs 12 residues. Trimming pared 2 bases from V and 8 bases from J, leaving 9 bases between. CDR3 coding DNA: TGTGCCAGCAGCGTGGAGGGGATTACGCAGTATTTT. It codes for CASSVEGITQYF.

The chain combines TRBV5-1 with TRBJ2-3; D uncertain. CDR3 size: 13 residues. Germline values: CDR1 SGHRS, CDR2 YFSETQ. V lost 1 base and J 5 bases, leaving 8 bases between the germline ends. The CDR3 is CASSLISLDTQYF. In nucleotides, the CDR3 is TGCGCCAGCAGCTTGATCTCGTTAGATACGCAGTATTTT. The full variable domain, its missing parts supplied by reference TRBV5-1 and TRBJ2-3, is KAGVTQTPRYLIKTRGQQVTLSCSPISGHRSVSWYQQTPGQGLQFLFEYFSETQRNKGNFPGRFSGRQFSNSRSEMNVSTLELGDSALYLCASSLISLDTQYFGPGTRLTVL.

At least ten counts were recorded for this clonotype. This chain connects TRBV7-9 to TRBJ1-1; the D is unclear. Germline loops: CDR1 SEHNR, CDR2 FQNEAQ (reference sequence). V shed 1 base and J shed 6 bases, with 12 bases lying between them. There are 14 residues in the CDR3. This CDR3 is CASSLDSGLAEAFF. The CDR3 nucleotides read TGTGCCAGCAGCTTAGATTCGGGCCTCGCTGAAGCTTTCTTT.

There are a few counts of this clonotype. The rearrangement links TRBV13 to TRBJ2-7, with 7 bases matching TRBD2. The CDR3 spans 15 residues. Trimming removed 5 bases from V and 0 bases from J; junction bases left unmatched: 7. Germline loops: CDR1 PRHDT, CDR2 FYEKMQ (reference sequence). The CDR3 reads CASSPGRGSSYEQYF. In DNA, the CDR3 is TGTGCCAGCAGCCCAGGGCGCGGGAGCTCCTACGAGCAGTACTTC.

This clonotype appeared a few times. The CDR3 protein is CASSLTGLYEQYF. As DNA, the CDR3 is TGTGCCAGCAGCCTCACAGGGTTATACGAGCAGTACTTC. The chain carries TRBV14 and TRBJ2-7; perhaps TRBD1 as D (6 bases). Trimming removed 4 bases from V and 4 bases from J, with 11 bases in between. The CDR3 is 13 amino acids. The germline V gene encodes CDR1 SGHDN and CDR2 FVKESK.

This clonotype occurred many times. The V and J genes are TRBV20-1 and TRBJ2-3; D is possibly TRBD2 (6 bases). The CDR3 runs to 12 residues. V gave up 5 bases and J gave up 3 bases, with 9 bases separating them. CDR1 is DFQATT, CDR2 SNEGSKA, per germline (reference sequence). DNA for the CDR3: TGCAGTGCTTCGGAGGGGACAGATACGCAGTATTTT. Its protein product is CSASEGTDTQYF.

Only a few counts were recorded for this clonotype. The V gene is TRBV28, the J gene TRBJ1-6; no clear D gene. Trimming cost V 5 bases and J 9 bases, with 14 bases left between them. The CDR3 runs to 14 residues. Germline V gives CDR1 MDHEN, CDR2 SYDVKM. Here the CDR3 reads CASSQTFGSSPLHF. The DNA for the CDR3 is TGTGCCAGCAGTCAGACATTCGGCAGTTCACCCCTCCACTTT.

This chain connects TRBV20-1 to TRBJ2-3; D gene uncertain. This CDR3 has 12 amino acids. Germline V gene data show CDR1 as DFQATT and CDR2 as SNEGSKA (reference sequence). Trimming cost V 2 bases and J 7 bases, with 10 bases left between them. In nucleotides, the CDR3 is TGCAGTGCTAGACTCAACTCCCATACGCAGTATTTT. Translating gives CSARLNSHTQYF.

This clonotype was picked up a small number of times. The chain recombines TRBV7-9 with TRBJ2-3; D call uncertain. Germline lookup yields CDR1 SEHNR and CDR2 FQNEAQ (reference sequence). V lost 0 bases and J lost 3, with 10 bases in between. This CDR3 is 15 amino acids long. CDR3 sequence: CASSLARDITDTQYF. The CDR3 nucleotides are TGTGCCAGCAGCTTAGCTCGAGACATTACAGATACGCAGTATTTT.

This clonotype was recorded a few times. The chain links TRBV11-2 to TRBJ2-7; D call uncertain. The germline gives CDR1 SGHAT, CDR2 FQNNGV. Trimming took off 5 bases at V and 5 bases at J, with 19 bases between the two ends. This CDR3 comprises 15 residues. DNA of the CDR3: TGTGCCAGCAGCCCACGGTGGTTACTCCGGGACGAGCAGTACTTC. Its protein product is CASSPRWLLRDEQYF.

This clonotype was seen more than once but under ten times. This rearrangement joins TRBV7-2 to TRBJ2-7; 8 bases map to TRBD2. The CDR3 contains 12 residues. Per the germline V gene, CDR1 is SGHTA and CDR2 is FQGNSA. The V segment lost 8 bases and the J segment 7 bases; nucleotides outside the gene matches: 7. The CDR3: CASQGLGGEQYF. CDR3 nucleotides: TGTGCCAGCCAGGGACTAGGGGGGGAGCAGTACTTC.

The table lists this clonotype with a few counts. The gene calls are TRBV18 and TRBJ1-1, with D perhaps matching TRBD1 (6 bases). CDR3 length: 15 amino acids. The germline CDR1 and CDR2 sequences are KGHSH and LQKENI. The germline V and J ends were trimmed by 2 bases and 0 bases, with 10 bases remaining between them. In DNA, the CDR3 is TGTGCCAGCTCACCAGTGGCAGGGGTGAACACTGAAGCTTTCTTT. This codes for CASSPVAGVNTEAFF.

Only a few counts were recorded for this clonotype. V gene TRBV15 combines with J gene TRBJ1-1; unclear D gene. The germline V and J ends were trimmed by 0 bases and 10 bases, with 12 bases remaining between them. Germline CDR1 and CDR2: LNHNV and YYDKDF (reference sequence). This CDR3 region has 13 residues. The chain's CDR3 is CATSRDFSGGAFF. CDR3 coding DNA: TGTGCCACCAGCAGAGATTTTTCTGGCGGAGCTTTCTTT.

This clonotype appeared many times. The CDR3 here is CASRRGQAINQPQHF. Here the CDR3 DNA reads TGCGCCAGCAGGAGAGGACAGGCGATCAATCAGCCCCAGCATTTT. The rearrangement uses TRBV10-1 and TRBJ1-5; 7 bases are a match to TRBD1. Germline CDR1 is WNHNN and CDR2 is SYGVQD (reference sequence). This CDR3 contains 15 residues. Trimming cost V 6 bases and J 3 bases; bases outside gene matches: 8.

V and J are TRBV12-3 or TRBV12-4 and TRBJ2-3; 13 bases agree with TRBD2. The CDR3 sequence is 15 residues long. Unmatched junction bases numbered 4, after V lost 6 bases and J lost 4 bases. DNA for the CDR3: TGTGCCAGCAGACGGACTAGCGGGAGCGCAGATACGCAGTATTTT. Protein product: CASRRTSGSADTQYF.